Shown below are 32 T cell receptor beta chains from a single sample sequenced in a study of T cells in Graves' hyperthyroidism and ophthalmopathy. Amplification of TCR beta CDR3 regions was performed using RNA transcripts as template. The TCR CDR3 was amplified in a first-round RT-PCR using the HTBI primer set. In TCRdb, the multiplex PCR reads were re-called with MiXCR into one record per CDR3 protein. This sample carries 550,000 to 600,000 distinct CDR3 sequences, around 17% of them seen once, and the ten largest clones take under 20%. The sequenced sample consisted of blood. These receptors originate from a woman between 18 and 29 years old with Graves' hyperthyroidism.

Ten or more counts support this clonotype. The V and J genes are TRBV13 and TRBJ2-5; 7 bases are a match to TRBD2. V dropped 5 bases and J dropped 4; count of bases not matched to a gene: 10. Germline V lookup: CDR1 PRHDT, CDR2 FYEKMQ (reference sequence). The CDR3 extends over 15 amino acids. In nucleotides, the CDR3 is TGTGCCAGCAGCATCCCGGGTGGCGGGGGAGAGACCCAGTACTTC. Amino acids: CASSIPGGGGETQYF.

The genes are TRBV20-1 and TRBJ2-3; 9 bases are a match to TRBD2. Trimming removed 5 bases from V and 4 bases from J; junction bases left unmatched: 16. Germline V lookup: CDR1 DFQATT, CDR2 SNEGSKA (reference sequence). This CDR3 has 17 residues. Here the CDR3 DNA reads TGCAGTGCTGCCCCCGCTAGCGGGACCGCGGGTCCAGATACGCAGTATTTT. It translates to CSAAPASGTAGPDTQYF.

This clonotype has ten or more counts. The gene calls are TRBV9 and TRBJ2-2; TRBD1 or TRBD2 may be the D gene (5 bases each). The CDR3 has 18 amino acids. From germline, CDR1 is SGDLS and CDR2 YYNGEE. V lost 0 bases to trimming and J lost 0 bases, with 15 bases between them. The CDR3 reads CASSVEGVAITNTGELFF. The CDR3 nucleotides are TGTGCCAGCAGCGTAGAAGGGGTAGCGATAACGAACACCGGGGAGCTGTTTTTT.

This clonotype was recorded many times. This rearrangement joins TRBV11-3 to TRBJ2-7; perhaps TRBD2 as D (5 bases). Germline lookup yields CDR1 SGHNT and CDR2 YENEEA. This CDR3 has 13 residues. V was clipped by 5 bases and J by 6 bases, with 14 bases between them. The CDR3 DNA reads as TGTGCCAGCAGCCCGGAAGGACTCGGCGAGCAGTACTTC. Its protein is CASSPEGLGEQYF.

This clonotype was detected only a few times. This chain uses TRBV9 with TRBJ2-1, with TRBD2 matching over 8 bases. CDR1 and CDR2 (germline): SGDLS, YYNGEE. The length of the CDR3 is 14 residues. With 0 bases clipped from V and 8 bases from J, the junction kept 4 bases outside the gene matches. DNA of the CDR3: TGTGCCAGCAGCGTAGGTAGCGGGGTGGATGAGCAGTTCTTC. Translation gives CASSVGSGVDEQFF.

This clonotype appeared a few times. The rearrangement uses TRBV29-1 and TRBJ1-5, with D tentatively TRBD1 (6 bases). The germline V and J ends were trimmed by 4 bases and 2 bases, with 12 bases remaining between them. Germline CDR1 and CDR2: SQVTM and ANQGSEA. This CDR3 is 14 amino acids long. For the CDR3, the DNA is TGCAGCGTTGTGATCGGGGGCGGCAATCAGCCCCAGCATTTT. Protein sequence: CSVVIGGGNQPQHF.

This clonotype was detected a few times. This chain connects TRBV4-1 to TRBJ2-7, with 8 nucleotides matching TRBD2. This CDR3 contains 14 residues. Germline V gene sequence: CDR1 MGHRA, CDR2 YSYEKL. J lost 5 bases, V lost 8 bases, and 11 bases had no gene match. CDR3 protein: CASALGAGVDEQYF. The CDR3, as DNA: TGCGCCAGCGCCCTCGGAGCGGGAGTGGACGAGCAGTACTTC.

In its sample, this clonotype was seen many times. V usage is TRBV12-3 or TRBV12-4 and J usage is TRBJ1-1; no clear D gene. V shed 3 bases and J shed 2 bases, with 10 bases lying between them. The length of the CDR3 is 14 residues. CDR3 sequence reads: CASSFMGTNTEAFF. Written as DNA, the CDR3 is TGTGCCAGCAGTTTCATGGGAACAAACACTGAAGCTTTCTTT.

This clonotype has ten or more counts. One end of the junction fails to match germline, which may point to a read error. This chain connects TRBV7-7 to TRBJ2-3; D unresolved. CDR3 length: 14 amino acids. Per the germline V gene, CDR1 is SSHAT and CDR2 is FNYEAQ (reference sequence). CDR3 protein: CASSPTPVADTQYF. In DNA form, the CDR3 reads TGTGCTAGCAGCCCGACGCCCGTCGCAGATACGCAGTATTTT.

This chain connects TRBV5-1 to TRBJ1-2, with D unclear. CDR1 and CDR2 from the germline V gene are SGHRS and YFSETQ. V was cut by 4 bases and J by 11 bases, with 18 bases left in between. This CDR3 has 13 residues. CDR3 loop: CASSAREPSHYTF. As DNA, the CDR3 is TGCGCCAGCAGCGCCCGGGAGCCCAGTCATTACACCTTC.

In its sample, this clonotype was seen a few times. This chain joins TRBV7-9 and TRBJ1-1, with D possibly TRBD1 on 5 matching bases. CDR3 size: 16 residues. Looked up from germline, CDR1 is SEHNR and CDR2 is FQNEAQ (reference sequence). Trimming took off 7 bases at V and 0 bases at J, with 18 bases between the two ends. CDR3 bases: TGTGCCAGCACCTCAGGGTGGAGGACTATGAACACTGAAGCTTTCTTT. This gives the protein CASTSGWRTMNTEAFF.

The sample holds many counts of this clonotype. This CDR3 reads CASRIGGADTQYF. CDR3 DNA sequence: TGTGCCAGCAGGATAGGGGGGGCAGATACGCAGTATTTT. The chain employs TRBV2 and TRBJ2-3; D may be TRBD2 (7 bases). This CDR3 is built from 13 residues. The V end was cut by 6 bases, the J end by 4 bases, with 11 bases between. CDR1 is SNHLY and CDR2 is FYNNEI in the germline V gene.

This clonotype occurred many times. The chain uses TRBV5-1 and TRBJ1-4, with D hard to call. The V gene's germline CDR1 is SGHRS and CDR2 YFSETQ. The CDR3 is made up of 16 amino acids. V lost 2 bases and J 0 bases, leaving 11 bases between the germline ends. CDR3 in amino acids: CASSLPDGTTNEKLFF. The DNA for the CDR3 is TGCGCCAGCAGCTTACCGGACGGGACAACTAATGAAAAACTGTTTTTT.

In this sample, this clonotype turned up many times. This chain connects TRBV20-1 to TRBJ2-5, with 9 positions matching TRBD1. This CDR3 has 15 amino acids. Germline V gives CDR1 DFQATT, CDR2 SNEGSKA (reference sequence). V gave up 5 bases and J gave up 5 bases; unmatched junction bases: 12. The CDR3 DNA reads TGCAGTGCTCTTCCTGTTACAGGGGGCTGGGAGACCCAGTACTTC. It is translated as CSALPVTGGWETQYF.

This clonotype was seen at least ten times. This chain links TRBV2 with TRBJ2-7; D ambiguous. CDR1 and CDR2 (germline): SNHLY, FYNNEI. The CDR3 has 12 amino acids. V shed 6 bases and J shed 4 bases, with 10 bases lying between them. CDR3 residues: CASSPREYEQYF. The CDR3 coding sequence is TGTGCCAGCAGCCCTAGGGAATACGAGCAGTACTTC.

This chain joins TRBV6-1 and TRBJ2-6; 10 positions agree with TRBD1. Germline V CDR1 and CDR2: MNHNS, SASEGT. The CDR3 has 20 amino acids. The junction had 16 bases not matched to a gene; V was cut back by 6 bases and J by 2 bases. As DNA, the CDR3 is TGTGCCAGCAGCCCTAGGAGACCGGGACAGGGGTTCCCTGGGGCCAACGTCCTGACTTTC. It is translated as CASSPRRPGQGFPGANVLTF.

This clonotype showed up just a few times. The rearrangement joins TRBV11-1 to TRBJ1-6; D not resolved. Germline assignment: CDR1 SGHAT and CDR2 FQDESV (reference sequence). The V and J ends lost 6 bases and 0 bases respectively, with 18 bases between them. The CDR3 extends over 18 amino acids. For the CDR3, the DNA is TGTGCCAGCAGTTCGACTGTCATCGGAAGCTCCTATAATTCACCCCTCCACTTT. Encoded protein: CASSSTVIGSSYNSPLHF.

The chain employs TRBV4-1 and TRBJ2-7; D is perhaps TRBD2 (5 bases). The germline V gene has CDR1 MGHRA and CDR2 YSYEKL. The V end lost 1 base, the J end lost 3 bases, and 7 bases lay between the germline ends. This CDR3 has 13 residues. Here the CDR3 DNA reads TGCGCCAGCAGCCAAGCGGGAAACTACGAGCAGTACTTC. Residues: CASSQAGNYEQYF.

This clonotype was seen a handful of times. The chain uses TRBV2 and TRBJ2-1; TRBD1 matches at 7 bases. The CDR3 spans 16 residues. Germline V CDR1 and CDR2: SNHLY, FYNNEI. V gave up 4 bases and J gave up 0 bases; unmatched junction bases: 6. CDR3 DNA sequence: TGTGCCAGCAGTGGCCCGGGACAGCGCTCCTACAATGAGCAGTTCTTC. Residues: CASSGPGQRSYNEQFF.

Many counts were recorded for this clonotype. This chain links TRBV6-2 or TRBV6-3 with TRBJ2-3; D ambiguous. The CDR3 contains 13 residues. The germline gives CDR1 MNHEY, CDR2 SVGEGT. V lost 6 bases and J 0 bases, leaving 7 bases between the germline ends. CDR3 residues: CASRPPSTDTQYF. The CDR3 DNA is TGTGCCAGCAGGCCGCCTAGCACAGATACGCAGTATTTT.

V is TRBV25-1 and J is TRBJ1-3, with D possibly being TRBD1 (6 bases). Germline-derived CDR1 and CDR2 are MGHDK and SYGVNS. The CDR3 consists of 14 residues. V was cut by 5 bases and J by 1 base, with 9 bases left in between. The CDR3 spells CASSNTGSGNTIYF. The CDR3 DNA reads as TGTGCCAGCAGTAACACAGGGTCTGGAAACACCATATATTTT.

There are many counts of this clonotype. V gene TRBV5-1 combines with J gene TRBJ2-1, with D uncertain. Germline CDR1 is SGHRS and CDR2 is YFSETQ. V was pared by 4 bases and J by 9 bases, with 17 bases between. This CDR3 spans 14 amino acids. As DNA, the CDR3 is TGCGCCAGCAGCCAAGGAAGGGTAGCAGGTGAGCAGTTCTTC. It specifies CASSQGRVAGEQFF.

This clonotype was counted a few times. The CDR3 reads CASRLTNSPLHF. The CDR3 region has the DNA TGTGCCAGTAGGCTGACGAATTCACCCCTCCACTTT. The rearrangement links TRBV19 to TRBJ1-6; D not certain. This CDR3 spans 12 amino acids. The germline CDR1 and CDR2 sequences are LNHDA and SQIVND (reference sequence). V lost 6 bases, J lost 7 bases, and 7 bases lay in between.

This clonotype was found many times. The V call is TRBV7-9, the J call TRBJ1-1, with 7 nucleotides matching TRBD1. V lost 1 base and J lost 7; bases outside the gene matches: 0. This CDR3 is built from 12 residues. Germline CDR1 and CDR2: SEHNR and FQNEAQ (reference sequence). In DNA form, the CDR3 reads TGTGCCAGCAGCTTAGGACAGGGTGAAGCTTTCTTT. Translated: CASSLGQGEAFF.

Note on this clonotype: A much larger clone differs by one base, so this may be a read error. A read error is likely, as this CDR3 ends without the conserved phenylalanine or tryptophan. The chain combines TRBV20-1 with TRBJ2-7; D call uncertain. Trimming took 2 bases from V and 5 from J, leaving 19 bases between them. Germline CDR1 and CDR2: DFQATT and SNEGSKA (reference sequence). The CDR3 is 15 residues long. The CDR3 DNA reads TGCAGTGCTAGATCTCCTCGGAGACCAGGCAACGAGCAGTACTCC. This encodes CSARSPRRPGNEQYS.

This clonotype was observed a few times. V gene TRBV5-6 combines with J gene TRBJ1-5; D not certain. V lost 1 base and J 1 base, leaving 6 bases between the germline ends. This CDR3 is built from 14 residues. In germline, CDR1 is SGHDT, CDR2 YYEEEE. CDR3 nucleotide sequence: TGTGCCAGCAGCTTGAAACAGAGCAATCAGCCCCAGCATTTT. Encoded protein: CASSLKQSNQPQHF.

The rearrangement joins TRBV29-1 to TRBJ2-7; D might be TRBD1 (6 bases). CDR1 is SQVTM, CDR2 ANQGSEA, per germline. The length of the CDR3 is 14 residues. Trimming shortened V by 7 bases and J by 3 bases, and 19 bases separated the two germline ends. Written as DNA, the CDR3 is TGCAGCGCCATACCGAGACAGGACAACTACGAGCAGTACTTC. Its protein is CSAIPRQDNYEQYF.

This clonotype was observed a handful of times. The J gene is TRBJ2-5, the V gene TRBV6-2 or TRBV6-3, with D possibly being TRBD1 or TRBD2 (6 bases each). This CDR3 comprises 14 residues. Germline V gene sequence: CDR1 MNHEY, CDR2 SVGEGT. V was pared by 7 bases and J by 3 bases, with 15 bases between. This CDR3 is CASNGGGAEETQYF. The DNA for the CDR3 is TGTGCCAGCAACGGGGGCGGAGCCGAAGAGACCCAGTACTTC.

This clonotype showed up many times. The gene calls are TRBV28 and TRBJ2-7; 7 bases agree with TRBD2. The junction had 9 bases not matched to a gene; V was cut back by 9 bases and J by 1 base. Germline lookup yields CDR1 MDHEN and CDR2 SYDVKM. This CDR3 has 14 residues. The CDR3 region is CASTLADDSYEQYF. The CDR3 nucleotides read TGTGCCAGTACTCTAGCGGACGATTCCTACGAGCAGTACTTC.

Ten or more counts support this clonotype. CDR3 nucleotide sequence: TGTGCCAGCAGCTCCGGAGGGGAGGGTCAAGCTTTCTTT. Protein: CASSSGGEGQAFF. The chain joins TRBV6-1 to TRBJ1-1; D perhaps matches TRBD1 (5 bases). CDR3 length: 13 amino acids. The germline V gene has CDR1 MNHNS and CDR2 SASEGT. The V gene lost 6 bases and the J gene lost 9 bases, with 17 bases spanning the gap.

This clonotype came up a few times. The chain is built from TRBV6-1 and TRBJ2-5; D not certain. The CDR3 has 14 amino acids. The V and J ends lost 1 base and 1 base respectively, with 7 bases between them. Germline V gene data show CDR1 as MNHNS and CDR2 as SASEGT. The CDR3 nucleotides are TGTGCCAGCAGTGAAGGGGGTATCCAAGAGACCCAGTACTTC. Translation: CASSEGGIQETQYF.

This clonotype showed up many times. This chain connects TRBV2 to TRBJ1-1; D not certain. V was trimmed by 0 bases and J by 8 bases, leaving 7 bases between them. The CDR3 is made up of 12 amino acids. Looked up from germline, CDR1 is SNHLY and CDR2 is FYNNEI. The CDR3 loop reads CASSEAPAEAFF. CDR3 nucleotide sequence: TGTGCCAGCAGTGAAGCGCCCGCGGAAGCTTTCTTT. Variable domain in full (rest from reference TRBV2 and TRBJ1-1): EPEVTQTPSHQVTQMGQEVILRCVPISNHLYFYWYRQILGQKVEFLVSFYNNEISEKSEIFDDQFSVERPDGSNFTLKIRSTKLEDSAMYFCASSEAPAEAFFGQGTRLTVV.